This T cell receptor beta chain was found in a study of cytomegalovirus exposure and HLA in healthy donors. The PCR used 60 Vbeta and 13 Jbeta primers. TCRdb's table, derived via immunoSEQ multiplex PCR, lists solely in-frame clones and lacks some. The data show roughly 110,000 clones, about 74% seen once. Study-level findings and limits: Later on, an analysis found that several of the most significant clusters appeared to be linked to common viral pathogens, which included parvovirus B19. The authors considered a cluster of highly shared sequence variants likely to be a sequencing artifact.

Germline V gives CDR1 LGHNA, CDR2 YNFKEQ. The CDR3 totals 17 residues. Germline trimming cut 0 bases from V and 6 bases from J; bases unmatched to any gene: 9. Turning to this clone: Its specificity is not known.

The TCR originated in a woman in her thirties or forties in good health and CMV-seropositive. The sample was PBMCs. The chain has TRBV4-2 and TRBJ2-3, with 10 positions matching TRBD2. This CDR3 is CASSQEFKRGGWDTQYF. The CDR3 nucleotides read TGTGCCAGCAGCCAAGAATTTAAGCGGGGGGGATGGGATACGCAGTATTTT.